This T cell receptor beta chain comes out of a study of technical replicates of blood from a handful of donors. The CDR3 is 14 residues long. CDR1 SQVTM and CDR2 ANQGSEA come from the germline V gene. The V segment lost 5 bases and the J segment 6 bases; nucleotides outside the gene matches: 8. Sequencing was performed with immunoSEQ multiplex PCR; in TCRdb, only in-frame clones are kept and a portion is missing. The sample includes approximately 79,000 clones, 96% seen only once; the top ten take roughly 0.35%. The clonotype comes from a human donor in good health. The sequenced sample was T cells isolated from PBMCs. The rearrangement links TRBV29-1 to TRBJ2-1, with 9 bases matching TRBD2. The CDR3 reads CSVRGSGGSNEQFF. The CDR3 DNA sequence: TGCAGCGTTAGGGGTAGCGGGGGCTCCAATGAGCAGTTCTTC.